This note documents a single T cell receptor beta chain sequence. Its antigen is still unknown. HTBI primers from iRepertoire and Arm-PCR of CDR3 regions yielded the TCR beta libraries. Using its own MiXCR run on the multiplex PCR reads, TCRdb lists one record per CDR3 protein. This table holds some 430,000 distinct CDR3 sequences, 20% to 25% found once. The data were obtained in a study of regulatory T cells in long-lasting Graves disease. As for the study in general: The study counted Graves' disease as persistent given over 5 years of antithyroid drugs and positive TSH receptor antibodies. General study results and limits: Persistent disease preferred TRBV28, TRBJ1-2 and TRBJ2-5. Shared public clonotypes totalled a few thousand in persistent patients, compared with about a thousand in new patients.

The CDR3 contains 17 residues. Germline assignment: CDR1 SGHKS and CDR2 YYEKEE (reference sequence). V gave up 4 bases and J gave up 0 bases; unmatched junction bases: 9. Time point in this sample: persistent/refractory GD, antithyroid drugs over 5 years with positive TRAb. The TCR library was prepared using RNA isolated from PBMCs. The sequenced sample was peripheral blood mononuclear cells (PBMCs), obtained when the disease was refractory, from a patient treated with antithyroid drugs. The chain joins TRBV5-5 to TRBJ2-2; 7 bases are shared with TRBD2. The clonotype originates from a female donor with Graves disease. This CDR3 is CASSPGVAGANTGELFF. CDR3 bases: TGTGCCAGCAGCCCTGGGGTAGCGGGTGCGAACACCGGGGAGCTGTTTTTT.